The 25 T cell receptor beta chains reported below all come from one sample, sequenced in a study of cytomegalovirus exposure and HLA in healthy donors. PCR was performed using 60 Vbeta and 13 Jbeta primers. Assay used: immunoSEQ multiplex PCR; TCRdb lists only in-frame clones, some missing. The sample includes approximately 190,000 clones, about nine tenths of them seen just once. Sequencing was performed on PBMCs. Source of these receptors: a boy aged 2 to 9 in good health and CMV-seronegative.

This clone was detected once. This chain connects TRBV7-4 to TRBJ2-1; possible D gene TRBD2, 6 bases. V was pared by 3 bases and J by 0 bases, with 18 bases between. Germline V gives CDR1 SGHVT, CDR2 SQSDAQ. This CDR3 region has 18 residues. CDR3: CASSLEGNSVLSYNEQFF. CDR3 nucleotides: TGTGCCAGCAGCTTGGAGGGAAACTCCGTCCTCTCCTACAATGAGCAGTTCTTC. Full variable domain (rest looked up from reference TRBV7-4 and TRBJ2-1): GAGVSQSPRYKVAKRGRDVALRCDSISGHVTLYWYRQTLGQGSEVLTYSQSDAQRDKSGRPSGRFSAERPERSVSTLKIQRTEQGDSAVYLCASSLEGNSVLSYNEQFFGPGTRLTVL.

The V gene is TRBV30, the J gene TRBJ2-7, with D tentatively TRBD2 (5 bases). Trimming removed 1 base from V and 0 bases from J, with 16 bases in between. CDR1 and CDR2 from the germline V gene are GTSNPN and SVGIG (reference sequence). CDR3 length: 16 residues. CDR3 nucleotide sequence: TGTGCCTGGAGTGCCATCGGACTGAAGCTCTCCTACGAGCAGTACTTC. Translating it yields CAWSAIGLKLSYEQYF.

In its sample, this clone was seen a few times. CDR3 DNA sequence: TGTGCCAGCAGCTTGGAACATGAAGCTTTCTTT. It yields the protein CASSLEHEAFF. The genes are TRBV5-6 and TRBJ1-1; no definite D call. Germline V CDR1 and CDR2: SGHDT, YYEEEE. The CDR3 is 11 residues long. Trimming cost V 0 bases and J 7 bases, with 4 bases left between them.

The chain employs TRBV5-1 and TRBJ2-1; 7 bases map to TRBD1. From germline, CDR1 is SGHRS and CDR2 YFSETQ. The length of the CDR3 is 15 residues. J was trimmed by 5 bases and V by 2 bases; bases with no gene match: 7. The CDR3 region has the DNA TGCGCCAGCAGCTTCCGGACAGGTTACAACAATGAGCAGTTCTTC. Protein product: CASSFRTGYNNEQFF.

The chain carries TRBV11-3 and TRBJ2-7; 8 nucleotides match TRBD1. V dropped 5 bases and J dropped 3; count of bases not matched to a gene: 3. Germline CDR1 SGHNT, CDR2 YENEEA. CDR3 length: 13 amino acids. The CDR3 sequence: CASSTDRGYEQYF. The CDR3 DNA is TGTGCCAGCAGCACCGACAGGGGCTACGAGCAGTACTTC.

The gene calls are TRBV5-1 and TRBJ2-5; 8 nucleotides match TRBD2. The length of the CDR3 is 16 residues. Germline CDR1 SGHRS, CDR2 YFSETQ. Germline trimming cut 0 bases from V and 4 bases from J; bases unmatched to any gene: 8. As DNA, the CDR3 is TGCGCCAGCAGCTTGGTACCGGGGGGGCCGGGAGAGACCCAGTACTTC. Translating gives CASSLVPGGPGETQYF.

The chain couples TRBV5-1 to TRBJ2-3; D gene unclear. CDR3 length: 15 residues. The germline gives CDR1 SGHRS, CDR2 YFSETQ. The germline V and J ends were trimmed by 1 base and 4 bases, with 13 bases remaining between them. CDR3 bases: TGCGCCAGCAGCTTGTCGTCTAACGTAGCAGATACGCAGTATTTT. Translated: CASSLSSNVADTQYF.

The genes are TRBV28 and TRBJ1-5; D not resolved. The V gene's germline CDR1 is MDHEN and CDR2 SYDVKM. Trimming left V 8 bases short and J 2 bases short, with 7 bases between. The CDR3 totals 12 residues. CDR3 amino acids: CASLGGNQPQHF. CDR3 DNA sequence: TGTGCCAGCTTGGGCGGCAATCAGCCCCAGCATTTT.

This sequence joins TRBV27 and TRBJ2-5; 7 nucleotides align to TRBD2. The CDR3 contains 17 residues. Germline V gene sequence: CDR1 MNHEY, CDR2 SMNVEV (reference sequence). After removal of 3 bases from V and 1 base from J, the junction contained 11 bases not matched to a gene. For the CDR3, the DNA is TGTGCCAGCAGTTTGTTTGGGGCTAGCGGTGCCCAAGAGACCCAGTACTTC. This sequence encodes CASSLFGASGAQETQYF.

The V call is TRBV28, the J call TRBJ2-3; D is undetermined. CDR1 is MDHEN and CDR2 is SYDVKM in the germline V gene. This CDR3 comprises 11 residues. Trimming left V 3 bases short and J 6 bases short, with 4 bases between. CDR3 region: CASSLRDTQYF. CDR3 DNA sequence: TGTGCCAGCAGTTTGAGGGATACGCAGTATTTT.

In nucleotides, the CDR3 is TGTGCCAGCAGCTTAACTAGCGGATTCCAAGAGACCCAGTACTTC. Its protein product is CASSLTSGFQETQYF. The chain has TRBV11-1 and TRBJ2-5; TRBD2 aligns across 8 bases. Germline V gene sequence: CDR1 SGHAT, CDR2 FQDESV (reference sequence). This CDR3 spans 15 amino acids. V lost 2 bases and J lost 1; bases outside the gene matches: 3.

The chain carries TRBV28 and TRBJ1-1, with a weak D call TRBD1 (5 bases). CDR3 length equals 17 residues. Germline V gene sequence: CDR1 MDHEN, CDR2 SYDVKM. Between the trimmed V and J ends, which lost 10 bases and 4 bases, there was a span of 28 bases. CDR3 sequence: CAIRNAEGLQKSTEAFF. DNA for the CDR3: TGTGCCATCCGAAACGCAGAGGGACTCCAGAAGAGCACTGAAGCTTTCTTT.

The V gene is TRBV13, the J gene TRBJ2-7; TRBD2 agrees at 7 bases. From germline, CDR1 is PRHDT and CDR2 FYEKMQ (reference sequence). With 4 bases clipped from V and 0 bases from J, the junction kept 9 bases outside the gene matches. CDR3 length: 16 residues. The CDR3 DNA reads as TGTGCCAGCAGCTCCGCGATAGCGGGTATCTCCTACGAGCAGTACTTC. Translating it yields CASSSAIAGISYEQYF.

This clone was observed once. For the CDR3, the DNA is TGTGCCAGCAGTCCAGGGGTAGGAAACTATGGCTACACCTTC. This sequence encodes CASSPGVGNYGYTF. This chain connects TRBV25-1 to TRBJ1-2, with D perhaps TRBD1 (6 bases). CDR3 length equals 14 residues. The V end was cut by 5 bases, the J end by 2 bases, with 12 bases between. The germline gives CDR1 MGHDK, CDR2 SYGVNS.

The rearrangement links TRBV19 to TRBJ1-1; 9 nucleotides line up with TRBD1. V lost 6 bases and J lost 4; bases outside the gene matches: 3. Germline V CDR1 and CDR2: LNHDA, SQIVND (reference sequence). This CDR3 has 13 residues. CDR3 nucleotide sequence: TGTGCCAGTAGCTGGGGACAGGGCACTGAAGCTTTCTTT. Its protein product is CASSWGQGTEAFF.

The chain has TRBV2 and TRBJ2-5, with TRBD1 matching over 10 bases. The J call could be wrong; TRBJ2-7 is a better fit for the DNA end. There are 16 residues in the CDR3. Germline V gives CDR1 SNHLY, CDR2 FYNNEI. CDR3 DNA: TGTGCCAGCAGCGACAACTGGGACAGGGGATCCTACGAGCAGTACTTC. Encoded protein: CASSDNWDRGSYEQYF.

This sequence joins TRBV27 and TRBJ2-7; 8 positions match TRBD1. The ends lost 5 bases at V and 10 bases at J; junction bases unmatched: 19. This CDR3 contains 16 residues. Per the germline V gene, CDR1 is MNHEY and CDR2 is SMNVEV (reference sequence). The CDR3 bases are TGTGCCAGCAGTCCGTTCGGACAGGGTCTGGCCTTTCGTCAGTACTTC. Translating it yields CASSPFGQGLAFRQYF.

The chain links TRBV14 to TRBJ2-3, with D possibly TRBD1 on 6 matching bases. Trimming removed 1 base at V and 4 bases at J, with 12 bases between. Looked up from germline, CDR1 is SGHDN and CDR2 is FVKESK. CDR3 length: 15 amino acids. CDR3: CASSQGVDSSDTQYF. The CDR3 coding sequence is TGTGCCAGCAGCCAAGGGGTGGACAGTTCAGATACGCAGTATTTT.

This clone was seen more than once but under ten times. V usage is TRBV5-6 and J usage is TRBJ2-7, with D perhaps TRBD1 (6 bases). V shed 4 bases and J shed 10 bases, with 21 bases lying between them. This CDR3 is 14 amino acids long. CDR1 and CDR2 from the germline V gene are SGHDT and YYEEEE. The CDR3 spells CASSLSGVLQLQYF. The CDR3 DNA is TGTGCCAGCAGCCTCTCAGGGGTATTACAGCTTCAGTACTTC.

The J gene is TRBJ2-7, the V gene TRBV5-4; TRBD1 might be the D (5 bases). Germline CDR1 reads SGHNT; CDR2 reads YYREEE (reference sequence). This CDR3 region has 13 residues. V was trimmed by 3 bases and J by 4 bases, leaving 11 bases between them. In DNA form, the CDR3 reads TGTGCCAGCAGCTCAGACAGCGAATACGAGCAGTACTTC. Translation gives CASSSDSEYEQYF.

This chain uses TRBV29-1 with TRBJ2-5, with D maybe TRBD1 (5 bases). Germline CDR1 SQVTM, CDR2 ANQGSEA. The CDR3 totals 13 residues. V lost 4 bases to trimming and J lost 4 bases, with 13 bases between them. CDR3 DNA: TGCAGCGTTGGGCAGACAGTCACAGAGACCCAGTACTTC. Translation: CSVGQTVTETQYF.

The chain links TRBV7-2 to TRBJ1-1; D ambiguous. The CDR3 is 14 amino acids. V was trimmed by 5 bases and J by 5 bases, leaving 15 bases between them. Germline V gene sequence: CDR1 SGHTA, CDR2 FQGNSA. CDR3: CASSNLFRGTEAFF. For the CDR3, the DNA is TGTGCCAGCAGCAACCTATTCCGGGGAACTGAAGCTTTCTTT.

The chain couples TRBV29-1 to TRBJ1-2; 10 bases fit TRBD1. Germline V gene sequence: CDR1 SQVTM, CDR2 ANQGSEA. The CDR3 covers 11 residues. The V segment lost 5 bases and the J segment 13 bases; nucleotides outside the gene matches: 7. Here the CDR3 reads CSVLGQGGTTF. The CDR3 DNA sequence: TGCAGCGTTCTCGGACAGGGGGGGACCACCTTC. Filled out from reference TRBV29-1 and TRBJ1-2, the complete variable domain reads SAVISQKPSRDICQRGTSLTIQCQVDSQVTMMFWYRQQPGQSLTLIATANQGSEATYESGFVIDKFPISRPNLTFSTLTVSNMSPEDSSIYLCSVLGQGGTTFGSGTRLTVV.

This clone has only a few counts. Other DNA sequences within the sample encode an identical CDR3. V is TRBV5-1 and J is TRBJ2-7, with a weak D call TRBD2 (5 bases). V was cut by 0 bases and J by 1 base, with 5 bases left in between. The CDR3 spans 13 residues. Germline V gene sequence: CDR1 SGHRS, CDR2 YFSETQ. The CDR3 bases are TGCGCCAGCAGCTTGGCGGGGTCCTACGAGCAGTACTTC. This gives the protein CASSLAGSYEQYF.

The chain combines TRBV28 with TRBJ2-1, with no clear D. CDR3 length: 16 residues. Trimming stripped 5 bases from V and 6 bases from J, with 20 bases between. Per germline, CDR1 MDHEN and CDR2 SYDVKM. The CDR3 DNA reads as TGTGCCAGCAGTCCCAACTATCTGGGTCAGTTCAATGAGCAGTTCTTC. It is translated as CASSPNYLGQFNEQFF.